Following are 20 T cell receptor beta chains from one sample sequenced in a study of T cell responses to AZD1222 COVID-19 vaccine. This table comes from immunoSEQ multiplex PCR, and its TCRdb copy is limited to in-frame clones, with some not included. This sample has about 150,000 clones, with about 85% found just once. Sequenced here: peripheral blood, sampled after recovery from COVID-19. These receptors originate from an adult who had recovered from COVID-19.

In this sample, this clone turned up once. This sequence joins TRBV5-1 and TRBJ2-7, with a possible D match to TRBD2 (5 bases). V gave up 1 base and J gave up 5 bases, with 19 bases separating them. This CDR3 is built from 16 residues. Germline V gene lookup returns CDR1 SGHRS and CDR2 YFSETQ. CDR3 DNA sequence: TGCGCCAGCAGCTTGACGGTACTAGGTAATCCCCACGAGCAGTACTTC. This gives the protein CASSLTVLGNPHEQYF.

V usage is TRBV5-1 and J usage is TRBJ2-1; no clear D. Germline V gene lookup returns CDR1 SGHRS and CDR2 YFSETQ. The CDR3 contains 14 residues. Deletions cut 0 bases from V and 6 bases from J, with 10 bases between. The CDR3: CASSLGRKGNEQFF. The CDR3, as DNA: TGCGCCAGCAGCTTGGGCAGGAAGGGCAATGAGCAGTTCTTC.

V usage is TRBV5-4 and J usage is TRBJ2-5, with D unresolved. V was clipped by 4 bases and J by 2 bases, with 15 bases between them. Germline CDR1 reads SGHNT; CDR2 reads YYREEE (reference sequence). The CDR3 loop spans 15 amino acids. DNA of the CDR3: TGTGCCAGCAGCCCCCCTGCAGTAGAACAAGAGACCCAGTACTTC. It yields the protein CASSPPAVEQETQYF.

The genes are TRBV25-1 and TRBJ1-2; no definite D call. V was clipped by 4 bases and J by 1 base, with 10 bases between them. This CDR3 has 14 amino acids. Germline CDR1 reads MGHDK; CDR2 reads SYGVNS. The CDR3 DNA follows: TGTGCCAGCAGTGCTAGGACGGTTAACTATGGCTACACCTTC. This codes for CASSARTVNYGYTF.

The CDR3 DNA follows: TGTGCCAGCAGCCCAGCGGGAGTTCCCTACGAGCAGTACTTC. Translating gives CASSPAGVPYEQYF. The chain couples TRBV7-3 to TRBJ2-7; 8 bases are shared with TRBD2. The CDR3 sequence is 14 residues long. V lost 5 bases and J lost 2; bases outside the gene matches: 5. Germline loops: CDR1 SGHTA, CDR2 FQGTGA.

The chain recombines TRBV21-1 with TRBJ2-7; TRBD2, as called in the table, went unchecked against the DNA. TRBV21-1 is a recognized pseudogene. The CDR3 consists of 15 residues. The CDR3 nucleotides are TGTGCCAGCAGCAAGAGGAGGGGGGGGGCCTACGAGCAGTACTTC. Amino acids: CASSKRRGGAYEQYF.

CDR3 loop: CASSWAGRTYEQYF. CDR3 bases: TGTGCCAGCAGTTGGGCGGGAAGAACCTACGAGCAGTACTTC. The chain uses TRBV27 and TRBJ2-7; TRBD2 is a possible D gene (6 bases). Per germline, CDR1 MNHEY and CDR2 SMNVEV (reference sequence). V shed 4 bases and J shed 2 bases, with 12 bases lying between them. This CDR3 region has 14 residues.

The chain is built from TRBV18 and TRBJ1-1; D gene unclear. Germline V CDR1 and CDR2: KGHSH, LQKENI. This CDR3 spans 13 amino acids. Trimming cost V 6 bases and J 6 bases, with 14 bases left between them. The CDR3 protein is CASSLGRDSEAFF. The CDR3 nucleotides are TGTGCCAGCTCGCTGGGCCGGGATTCTGAAGCTTTCTTT.

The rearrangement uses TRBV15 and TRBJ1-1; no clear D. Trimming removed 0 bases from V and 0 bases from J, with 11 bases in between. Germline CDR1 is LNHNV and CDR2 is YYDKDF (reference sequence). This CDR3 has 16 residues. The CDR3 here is CATSRDPGRMNTEAFF. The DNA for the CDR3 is TGTGCCACCAGCAGAGACCCAGGACGGATGAACACTGAAGCTTTCTTT.

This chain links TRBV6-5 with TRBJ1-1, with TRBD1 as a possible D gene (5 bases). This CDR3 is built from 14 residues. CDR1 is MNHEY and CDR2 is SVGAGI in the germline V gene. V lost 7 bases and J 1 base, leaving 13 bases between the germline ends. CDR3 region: CASKDTWGNTEAFF. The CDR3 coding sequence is TGTGCCAGCAAGGACACGTGGGGGAACACTGAAGCTTTCTTT.

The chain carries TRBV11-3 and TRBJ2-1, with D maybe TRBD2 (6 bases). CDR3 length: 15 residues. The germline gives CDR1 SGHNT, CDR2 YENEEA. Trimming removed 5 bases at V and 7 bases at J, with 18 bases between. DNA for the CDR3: TGTGCCAGCAGCCCGAGGACTGCGGGGCGGAATGAGCAGTTCTTC. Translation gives CASSPRTAGRNEQFF.

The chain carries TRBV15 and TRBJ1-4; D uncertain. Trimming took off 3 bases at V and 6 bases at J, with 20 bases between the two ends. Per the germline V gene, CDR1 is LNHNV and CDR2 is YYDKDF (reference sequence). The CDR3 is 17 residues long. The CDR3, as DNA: TGTGCCACCAGCAGGGGTTATCCGGGCCCCGAGGATGAAAAACTGTTTTTT. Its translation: CATSRGYPGPEDEKLFF.

The CDR3 DNA reads as TGTGCCAGCAGTCCTCGGGACTTGCGGGAAAAACTGTTTTTT. Its protein product is CASSPRDLREKLFF. The chain combines TRBV28 with TRBJ1-4, with D possibly TRBD1 on 5 matching bases. Germline-derived CDR1 and CDR2 are MDHEN and SYDVKM. V lost 5 bases, J lost 8 bases, and 15 bases lay in between. The CDR3 covers 14 residues.

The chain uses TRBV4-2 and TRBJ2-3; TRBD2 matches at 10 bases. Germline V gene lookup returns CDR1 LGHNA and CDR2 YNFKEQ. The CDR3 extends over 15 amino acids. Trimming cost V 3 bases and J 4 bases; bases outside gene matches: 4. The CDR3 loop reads CASSQSGRVPDTQYF. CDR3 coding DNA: TGTGCCAGCAGCCAGAGCGGGAGGGTTCCAGATACGCAGTATTTT.

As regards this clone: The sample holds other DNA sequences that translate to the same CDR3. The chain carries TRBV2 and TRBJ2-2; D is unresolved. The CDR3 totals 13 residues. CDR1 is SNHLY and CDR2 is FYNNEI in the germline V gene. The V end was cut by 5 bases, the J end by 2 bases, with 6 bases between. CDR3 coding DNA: TGTGCCAGCAGTCCGGAAAACACCGGGGAGCTGTTTTTT. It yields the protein CASSPENTGELFF. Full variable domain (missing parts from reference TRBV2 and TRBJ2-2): EPEVTQTPSHQVTQMGQEVILRCVPISNHLYFYWYRQILGQKVEFLVSFYNNEISEKSEIFDDQFSVERPDGSNFTLKIRSTKLEDSAMYFCASSPENTGELFFGEGSRLTVL.

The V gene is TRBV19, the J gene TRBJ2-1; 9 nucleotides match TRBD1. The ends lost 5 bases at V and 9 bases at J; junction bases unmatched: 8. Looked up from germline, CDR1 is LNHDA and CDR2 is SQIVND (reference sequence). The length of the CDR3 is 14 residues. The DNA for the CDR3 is TGTGCCAGTAGTGGGCCGGGACAGGGATTTGAGCAGTTCTTC. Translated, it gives CASSGPGQGFEQFF.

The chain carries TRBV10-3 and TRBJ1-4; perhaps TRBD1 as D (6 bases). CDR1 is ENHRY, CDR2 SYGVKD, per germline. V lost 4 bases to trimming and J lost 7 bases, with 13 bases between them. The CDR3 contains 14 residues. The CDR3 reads CAISAGGQSEKLFF. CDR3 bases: TGTGCCATCAGTGCTGGGGGCCAATCTGAAAAACTGTTTTTT.

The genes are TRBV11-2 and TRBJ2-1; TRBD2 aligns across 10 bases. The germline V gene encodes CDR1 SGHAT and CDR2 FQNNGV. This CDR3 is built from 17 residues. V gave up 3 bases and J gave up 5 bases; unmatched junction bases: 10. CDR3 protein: CASSFLGSGRYNNEQFF. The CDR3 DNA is TGTGCCAGCAGCTTTTTAGGTAGCGGGAGGTACAACAATGAGCAGTTCTTC.

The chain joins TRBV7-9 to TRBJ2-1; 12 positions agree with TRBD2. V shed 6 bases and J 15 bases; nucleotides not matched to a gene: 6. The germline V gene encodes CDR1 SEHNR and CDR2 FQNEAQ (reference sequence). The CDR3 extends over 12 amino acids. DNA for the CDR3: TGTGCCAGCAGTTCCTCGACTAGCGGGGGGTTCTTC. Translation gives CASSSSTSGGFF. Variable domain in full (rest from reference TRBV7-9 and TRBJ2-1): DTGVSQNPRHKITKRGQNVTFRCDPISEHNRLYWYRQTLGQGPEFLTYFQNEAQLEKSRLLSDRFSAERPKGSFSTLEIQRTEQGDSAMYLCASSSSTSGGFFGPGTRLTVL.

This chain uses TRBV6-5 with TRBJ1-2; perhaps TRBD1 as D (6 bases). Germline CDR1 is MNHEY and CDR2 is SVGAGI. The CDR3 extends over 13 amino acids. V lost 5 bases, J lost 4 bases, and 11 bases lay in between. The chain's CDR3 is CASSRGQLYGYTF. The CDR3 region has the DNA TGTGCCAGCAGTCGTGGACAGCTCTATGGCTACACCTTC.